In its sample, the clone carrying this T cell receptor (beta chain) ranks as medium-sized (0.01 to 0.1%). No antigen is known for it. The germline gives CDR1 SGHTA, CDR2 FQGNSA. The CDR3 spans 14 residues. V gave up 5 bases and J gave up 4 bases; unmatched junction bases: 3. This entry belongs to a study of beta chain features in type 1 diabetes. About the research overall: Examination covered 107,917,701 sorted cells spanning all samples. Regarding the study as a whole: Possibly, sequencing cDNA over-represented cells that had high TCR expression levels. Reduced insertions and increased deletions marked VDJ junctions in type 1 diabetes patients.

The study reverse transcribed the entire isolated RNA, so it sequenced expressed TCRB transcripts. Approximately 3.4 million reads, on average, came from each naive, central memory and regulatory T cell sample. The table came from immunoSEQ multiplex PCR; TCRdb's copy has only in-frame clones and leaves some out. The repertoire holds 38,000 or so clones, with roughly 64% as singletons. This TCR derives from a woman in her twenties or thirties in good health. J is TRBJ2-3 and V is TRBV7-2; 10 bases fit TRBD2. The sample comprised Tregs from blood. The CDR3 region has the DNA TGTGCCAGCAGCCCAGGACTAGCGGCAGATACGCAGTATTTT. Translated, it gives CASSPGLAADTQYF.